This T cell receptor beta chain is from a study of T cell clonality in common variable immunodeficiency. This clone was counted ten times or more. What it binds is not known. The sequence runs out 3 residues before the end of the CDR3; the remainder is reconstructed from the germline J gene. V dropped 0 bases and J dropped 8 bases, with 6 bases sitting between them. Germline V gene lookup returns CDR1 SGHRS and CDR2 YFSETQ. There are 12 residues in the CDR3. CVID and control samples used equivalent genomic DNA input. Libraries were prepared by immunoSEQ multiplex PCR; TCRdb keeps only in-frame clonotypes and omits some of them. The sample presents about 52,000 clones, none singletons. Study-wide points: CVID subjects had higher TCRbeta clonality than healthy controls, most marked in about a third.

Sequenced material: peripheral blood mononuclear cells. The chain recombines TRBV5-1 with TRBJ2-1, with TRBD2 as a possible D gene (6 bases). This sequence originates from a person aged 18 to 75 in good health. CDR3 in amino acids: CASSLGGDEQFF. CDR3 DNA, as far as it was read: TGCGCCAGCAGCTTGGGGGGGGATGAG. Full variable domain (outside the CDR3, taken from reference TRBV5-1 and TRBJ2-1): KAGVTQTPRYLIKTRGQQVTLSCSPISGHRSVSWYQQTPGQGLQFLFEYFSETQRNKGNFPGRFSGRQFSNSRSEMNVSTLELGDSALYLCASSLGGDEQFFGPGTRLTVL.